This passage covers 10 T cell receptor beta chains from one sample sequenced in a study of OX40 agonist ivuxolimab in advanced cancers. The repertoire was sequenced with immunoSEQ multiplex PCR; TCRdb's copy has only in-frame clones and lacks some. The table includes about 83,000 clones, roughly 89% detected once. The sample consisted of CD4+ or CD8+ T cells sorted from blood, taken in a trial of the OX40 agonist ivuxolimab. These receptors were obtained from an adult with an advanced solid tumor such as melanoma, head and neck, liver or kidney cancer.

The chain carries TRBV18 and TRBJ1-5; 9 nucleotides line up with TRBD1. With 4 bases clipped from V and 4 bases from J, the junction kept 5 bases outside the gene matches. The length of the CDR3 is 15 residues. Per the germline V gene, CDR1 is KGHSH and CDR2 is LQKENI. The CDR3 region is CASSRPGQGNQPQHF. The DNA of the CDR3 is TGTGCCAGCTCACGTCCGGGACAGGGAAATCAGCCCCAGCATTTT.

The chain joins TRBV6-5 to TRBJ2-3; the D gene is possibly TRBD1 (5 bases). Trimming cost V 8 bases and J 8 bases, with 17 bases left between them. The CDR3 runs 13 residues. The germline V gene has CDR1 MNHEY and CDR2 SVGAGI. CDR3 protein: CASLGPQRSTQYF. The CDR3 DNA follows: TGTGCCAGCCTGGGGCCCCAAAGGAGTACGCAGTATTTT.

The chain employs TRBV29-1 and TRBJ1-2, with D maybe TRBD1 (5 bases). Trimming left V 6 bases short and J 5 bases short, with 13 bases between. Germline V CDR1 and CDR2: SQVTM, ANQGSEA. This CDR3 contains 12 residues. The CDR3: CSVGTHRYGYTF. The CDR3 DNA follows: TGCAGCGTCGGGACCCACCGGTATGGCTACACCTTC. Full variable domain (rest looked up from reference TRBV29-1 and TRBJ1-2): SAVISQKPSRDICQRGTSLTIQCQVDSQVTMMFWYRQQPGQSLTLIATANQGSEATYESGFVIDKFPISRPNLTFSTLTVSNMSPEDSSIYLCSVGTHRYGYTFGSGTRLTVV.

The chain links TRBV6-5 to TRBJ2-3; D not certain. V gave up 0 bases and J gave up 1 base, with 5 bases separating them. The germline CDR1 and CDR2 sequences are MNHEY and SVGAGI. CDR3 length: 14 residues. The CDR3 region has the DNA TGTGCCAGCAGTTACTCGACTCGCACAGATACGCAGTATTTT. Translating it yields CASSYSTRTDTQYF.

The chain employs TRBV30 and TRBJ2-5, with D uncertain. Per germline, CDR1 GTSNPN and CDR2 SVGIG (reference sequence). V was shortened by 2 bases and J by 4 bases, with 8 bases between the two germline ends. This CDR3 has 12 amino acids. This CDR3 is CAWSSQTETQYF. DNA of the CDR3: TGTGCCTGGAGTTCCCAGACAGAGACCCAGTACTTC.

The chain carries TRBV4-3 and TRBJ1-6; no reliable D call. The CDR3 totals 17 residues. V gave up 4 bases and J gave up 1 base, with 14 bases separating them. The germline V gene encodes CDR1 LGHNA and CDR2 YSLEER. The CDR3 loop reads CASSPTVDASYNSPLHF. DNA for the CDR3: TGCGCCAGCAGCCCGACGGTAGATGCATCCTATAATTCACCCCTCCACTTT.

CDR3 residues: CASSPPPGTLYEQYF. In DNA form, the CDR3 reads TGTGCCAGCAGTCCGCCCCCCGGGACGCTCTACGAGCAGTACTTC. The rearrangement uses TRBV27 and TRBJ2-7; D is tentatively TRBD1 or TRBD2 (5 bases each). The length of the CDR3 is 15 residues. Germline V gives CDR1 MNHEY, CDR2 SMNVEV (reference sequence). V dropped 5 bases and J dropped 3 bases, with 17 bases sitting between them.

V usage is TRBV5-4 and J usage is TRBJ1-6; 8 bases fit TRBD1. Germline lookup yields CDR1 SGHNT and CDR2 YYREEE (reference sequence). This CDR3 is 15 amino acids long. V trimming: 0 bases; J trimming: 5 bases; junction bases outside the gene matches: 1. This chain's CDR3 is CASSLGQGNNSPLHF. The CDR3 DNA reads as TGTGCCAGCAGCTTGGGACAGGGGAATAATTCACCCCTCCACTTT.

CDR3 DNA sequence: TGTGCCAGCAGCCAAGTTCAACAGGGAAACACTGAAGCTTTCTTT. This gives the protein CASSQVQQGNTEAFF. The rearrangement joins TRBV4-2 to TRBJ1-1, with D possibly matching TRBD1 (6 bases). Germline assignment: CDR1 LGHNA and CDR2 YNFKEQ. V lost 1 base and J lost 2, with 11 bases in between. The CDR3 covers 15 residues.

CDR3 nucleotides: TGTGCCACCAGTAAGGGACAAGTGAACACTGAAGCTTTCTTT. Protein sequence: CATSKGQVNTEAFF. V and J are TRBV15 and TRBJ1-1; perhaps TRBD1 as D (6 bases). Germline V lookup: CDR1 LNHNV, CDR2 YYDKDF (reference sequence). Trimming stripped 6 bases from V and 0 bases from J, with 11 bases between. This CDR3 has 14 amino acids.